What follows is one TCR beta chain and its context. This clone was recorded at least ten times. No antigen is known for it. The junction differs from germline at one of its ends, possibly a read error. As encoded in the germline V gene (reference sequence), CDR1 is SSHAT while CDR2 is FNYEAQ. Its CDR3 holds 12 amino acids, cysteine through phenylalanine. Only the CDR3 DNA is retained, 36 bases long and in frame from the first base. The sample originates from a study of metastatic and nonmetastatic thyroid tumors (dated by TCRdb to 2019 to 2021). Context from the whole study: For patients with malignant and with benign thyroid disease, the researchers compared repertoires between peripheral blood samples and tumor or nodule tissue samples.

What the work shows at the level of the full study, not this receptor alone: TCR beta diversity was reported as significantly higher in malignant tumors than in benign nodules, in both blood and tumor samples.

Library preparation employed PCR. Instrument on record: Illumina HiSeq 4000. The TCR beta-chain CDR3 region of each patient was profiled by high-throughput sequencing. The study's processing was this. The researchers built a classifier to tell apart papillary thyroid cancer patients with distant metastasis, based on CDR3 differences among clinicopathological groups. Repertoire diversity was assessed with the Shannon index, and tumor-blood repertoire similarity with the Morisita-Horn index. TCRdb's own reprocessing of the public reads used fastp at Q25 and MiXCR and kept productive beta chains. In this record, the V and J calls reflect TCRdb's handling and not the investigators' own analysis. A total of fewer than 20,000 clones appear in this sample, less than 25% of them only once. The biggest ten clones account for about 18% of the sample. None of the patients had been given any treatment before thyroid surgery. The study retrospectively analysed patient clinical samples collected from 2012 to 2018 using T-cell receptor beta sequencing.

Sequencing was done on a sample of tumor tissue. The chain is assembled from TRBV7-7 and TRBJ1-1; there is no confident call for the D gene. This clonotype was obtained from a female donor with papillary thyroid cancer or a benign thyroid nodule (not recorded which). Some clones in this sample may be carry-over from other donors' samples. The bases read TGTGCTAGCAGCTTAGAATATGGTGAAGCTTTCTTT. Protein translation: CASSLEYGEAFF.